This record covers a single TCR beta chain. V shed 9 bases and J shed 0 bases, with 14 bases lying between them. The length of the CDR3 is 14 residues. CDR1 is SGHNT and CDR2 is YYREEE in the germline V gene (reference sequence). The sample is drawn from a study of blood T cell repertoires in COVID-19. For the study at large: PBMCs, B-cell-depleted T cells, or T cells provided the cDNA or gDNA that made up the material.

Per the authors' pipeline: Reference gene primers were amplified, and this amplification served to estimate nucleated cell counts. Some clones are missing from TCRdb's copy, which holds only in-frame ones; the method was immunoSEQ multiplex PCR. The V and J calls and clone size were taken over from that table, and D and trimming were inferred from the DNA. This sample has about 150,000 clones, with about 85% found just once. The genes are TRBV5-4 and TRBJ2-3; perhaps TRBD1 as D (5 bases). This receptor was obtained from a man older than 75 with COVID-19, enrolled during active disease. Sequencing was done on a sample of peripheral blood. Here the CDR3 reads CATRTGSSTDTQYF. The CDR3 coding sequence is TGTGCCACCCGAACAGGATCTAGCACAGATACGCAGTATTTT.